Below are 5 T cell receptor beta chains sequenced from a single sample in a study of T cells in Graves' hyperthyroidism and ophthalmopathy. The CDR3 regions of TCR beta were amplified from RNA transcripts. First-round RT-PCR targeting the TCR CDR3 was performed with the HTBI primer set. TCRdb called the multiplex PCR reads again in MiXCR, with one record for every CDR3 protein. Among tens of thousands of distinct CDR3 sequences listed, 45% to 55% were seen once. Material for sequencing was blood. These TCRs come from a woman in her forties with Graves' ophthalmopathy.

This clonotype was observed at least ten times. The gene calls are TRBV9 and TRBJ2-3; TRBD1 agrees at 9 bases. This CDR3 spans 15 amino acids. Trimming took 4 bases from V and 1 from J; bases not matched to a gene: 4. Germline assignment: CDR1 SGDLS and CDR2 YYNGEE. CDR3 residues: CASSFRTGGTDTQYF. The CDR3 bases are TGTGCCAGCAGCTTCAGGACAGGGGGCACAGATACGCAGTATTTT.

The rearrangement uses TRBV29-1 and TRBJ2-1, with 9 positions matching TRBD1. The CDR3 length is 16 residues. Per the germline V gene, CDR1 is SQVTM and CDR2 is ANQGSEA. Trimming at V came to 8 bases and at J to 4 bases, leaving 15 bases not matched to a gene. CDR3 bases: TGCAGCAGTTACCTAGGGACAGGGAGGATGTACAATGAGCAGTTCTTC. Residues: CSSYLGTGRMYNEQFF.

This clonotype was observed once. The genes are TRBV5-1 and TRBJ1-5, with 8 bases identical to TRBD1. CDR3 length: 14 amino acids. With V trimmed by 0 bases and J by 4 bases, 0 bases remained unmatched. Germline V gene sequence: CDR1 SGHRS, CDR2 YFSETQ. This CDR3 reads CASSLGTGNQPQHF. The CDR3 DNA sequence: TGCGCCAGCAGCTTGGGGACAGGGAATCAGCCCCAGCATTTT.

Regarding this clonotype: The conserved phenylalanine or tryptophan is not found at the CDR3 terminus, so this likely reflects a read error. The genes are TRBV7-2 and TRBJ2-7, with a tentative D call TRBD2 (5 bases). The germline V gene has CDR1 SGHTA and CDR2 FQGNSA. The CDR3 runs to 15 residues. CDR3 in amino acids: CARSLARRGMYEQYL. In DNA form, the CDR3 reads TGTGCCAGAAGCTTAGCGCGTCGTGGGATGTACGAGCAGTACTTA.

Ten or more counts support this clonotype. The V and J genes are TRBV5-1 and TRBJ2-1; D not resolved. Trimming took 3 bases from V and 0 from J, leaving 16 bases between them. CDR3 length: 17 amino acids. Looked up from germline, CDR1 is SGHRS and CDR2 is YFSETQ. This chain's CDR3 is CASSSMPGKVSYNEQFF. CDR3 in DNA: TGCGCCAGCAGCTCCATGCCTGGAAAGGTCTCCTACAATGAGCAGTTCTTC.